This is a list of T cell receptor beta chains from one sample in a study of CD8+ T cells in alopecia areata. Repertoires were generated with immunoSEQ multiplex PCR, while TCRdb's copy carries only in-frame clones and drops some. The sample consists of about 130,000 clones, about 49% of them appearing once. Sequenced here: CD8+ T cells sorted from blood, sampled at week 0. The origin of the receptors is a human donor with alopecia areata. Both conserved end residues are part of each CDR3. The order of the fields is D gene, V gene, clone size, J gene, CDR3 length, CDR3 protein, CDR3 DNA. D genes are given only for firm matches. Size is omitted from some rows. Given values are once, few, many or a class for expanded clones.

>NA|TRBV11-2|NA|TRBJ2-7|14
CASSSPGASYEQYF
TGTGCCAGCAGCTCACCCGGGGCCAGCTACGAGCAGTACTTC
>TRBD2|TRBV6-1|NA|TRBJ2-1|14
CASSELAGGNEQFF
TGTGCCAGCAGTGAACTAGCGGGGGGGAATGAGCAGTTCTTC
>NA|TRBV7-9|NA|TRBJ1-6|15
CASSPDQDGDSPLHF
TGTGCCAGCAGCCCTGACCAGGATGGTGATTCACCCCTCCACTTT
>TRBD1|TRBV29-1|NA|TRBJ1-2|13
CSDGTDTFYGYTF
TGCAGCGACGGGACAGACACCTTTTATGGCTACACCTTC
>TRBD2|TRBV5-1|few|TRBJ2-1|16
CASSPWGAGGPNEQFF
TGCGCCAGCAGCCCTTGGGGAGCGGGGGGGCCGAATGAGCAGTTCTTC
>TRBD1|TRBV13|NA|TRBJ2-5|17
CASNSRSSGGQGETQYF
TGTGCCAGCAATTCTAGGTCCTCAGGGGGCCAGGGAGAGACCCAGTACTTC
>NA|TRBV27|NA|TRBJ1-6|14
CASSLTAYNSPLHF
TGTGCCAGCAGTTTGACTGCCTATAATTCACCCCTCCACTTT
>TRBD1|TRBV11-2|NA|TRBJ2-4|14
CASSSPRGKNIQYF
TGTGCCAGCAGCTCTCCCAGGGGGAAAAACATTCAGTACTTC
>NA|TRBV30|once|TRBJ2-1|11
CALQIGNEQFF
TGTGCCTTACAAATCGGGAATGAGCAGTTCTTC
>NA|TRBV7-2|once|TRBJ1-6|9
CASSLNKDF
TGTGCCAGCAGCTTAAATAAGGACTTT
>TRBD1|TRBV27|NA|TRBJ2-1|14
CASSVGTGPVEQFF
TGTGCCAGCAGTGTCGGGACAGGTCCCGTTGAGCAGTTCTTC
>NA|TRBV27|few|TRBJ1-2|14
CASRRGGAGDGYTF
TGTGCCAGCAGGAGGGGAGGGGCAGGGGATGGCTACACCTTC
>NA|TRBV5-6|NA|TRBJ1-1|14
CASSWSAMNTEAFF
TGTGCCAGCAGCTGGTCGGCCATGAACACTGAAGCTTTCTTT
>TRBD2|TRBV5-1|NA|TRBJ2-5|18
CASSLGLAGQPQQETQYF
TGCGCCAGCAGCTTGGGACTAGCGGGTCAACCCCAACAAGAGACCCAGTACTTC
>NA|TRBV4-1|NA|TRBJ1-5|14
CASSQRRSNQPQHF
TGCGCCAGCAGCCAAAGACGGAGCAATCAGCCCCAGCATTTT
>NA|TRBV30|NA|TRBJ1-2|16
CAWSAARVDLNYGYTF
TGTGCCTGGAGTGCCGCCAGGGTAGACTTAAACTATGGCTACACCTTC
>NA|TRBV6-5|once|TRBJ2-7|16
CASSYSTGYSSYEQYF
TGTGCCAGCAGTTACTCGACCGGTTATAGCTCCTACGAGCAGTACTTC
>TRBD1|TRBV7-9|NA|TRBJ2-1|17
CASSRDPATGKYNEQFF
TGTGCCAGCAGCCGGGACCCAGCGACAGGGAAGTACAATGAGCAGTTCTTC
>NA|TRBV29-1|NA|TRBJ2-2|13
CSVDDRNTGELFF
TGCAGCGTTGATGATCGGAACACCGGGGAGCTGTTTTTT
>TRBD1|TRBV7-9|NA|TRBJ1-3|16
CASSASTGAAGNTIYF
TGTGCCAGCAGCGCCTCGACAGGGGCCGCCGGAAACACCATATATTTT
>NA|TRBV10-3|NA|TRBJ2-5|14
CAISESTDTKTQYF
TGTGCCATCAGTGAGTCGACCGATACAAAGACCCAGTACTTC
>TRBD1|TRBV23-1|NA|TRBJ2-5|14
CASSRTGVPETQYF
TGCGCCAGCAGTCGGACAGGGGTTCCCGAGACCCAGTACTTC
>TRBD1|TRBV6-5|NA|TRBJ2-5|15
CASSPGTGGAETQYF
TGTGCCAGCAGTCCCGGGACAGGGGGCGCAGAGACCCAGTACTTC
>TRBD1|TRBV6-6|NA|TRBJ2-7|15
CASIRQGKDSYEQYF
TGTGCCAGCATTAGACAGGGTAAGGACTCCTACGAGCAGTACTTC
>TRBD1|TRBV23-1|NA|TRBJ1-5|15
CASSPQGVGNQPQHF
TGCGCCAGCAGCCCTCAGGGGGTTGGCAATCAGCCCCAGCATTTT
>TRBD2|TRBV27|few|TRBJ2-3|16
CASSYVVTSGTDTQYF
TGTGCCAGCAGTTATGTTGTCACTAGCGGCACAGATACGCAGTATTTT
>NA|TRBV6-5|few|TRBJ1-1|15
CASSYGESAGTEAFF
TGTGCCAGCAGTTACGGGGAATCGGCGGGCACTGAAGCTTTCTTT
>NA|TRBV5-1|NA|TRBJ1-1|13
CASSLGGLTEAFF
TGCGCCAGCAGCTTGGGAGGGCTCACTGAAGCTTTCTTT
>NA|TRBV5-4|NA|TRBJ2-7|15
CASSLASQGSDEQYF
TGTGCCAGCAGCTTAGCAAGTCAGGGTTCGGACGAGCAGTACTTC
>NA|TRBV15|NA|TRBJ2-7|15
CATSSDRVSSYEQYF
TGTGCCACCAGCAGCGACAGAGTTTCCTCCTACGAGCAGTACTTC
>TRBD1|TRBV13|few|TRBJ2-7|15
CASSQTGGPSYEQYF
TGTGCCAGCAGTCAAACAGGGGGACCTTCCTACGAGCAGTACTTC
>NA|TRBV4-2|NA|TRBJ2-1|17
CASSQGSRGSSYNEQFF
TGTGCCAGCAGCCAAGGATCCCGGGGTAGCTCCTACAATGAGCAGTTCTTC
>TRBD1|TRBV5-6|NA|TRBJ1-5|16
CASSLRDRGYDQPQHF
TGTGCCAGCAGCTTGAGGGACAGGGGATACGATCAGCCCCAGCATTTT
>NA|TRBV15|large|TRBJ2-6|16
CATSRERGSGANVLTF
TGTGCCACCAGCAGAGAACGGGGTTCTGGGGCCAACGTCCTGACTTTC
>NA|TRBV2|NA|TRBJ2-1|12
CASLPLEAKQFF
TGTGCCAGCCTCCCCCTCGAAGCTAAGCAGTTCTTC
>NA|TRBV5-6|once|TRBJ1-5|14
CASSYLWGNQPQHF
TGTGCCAGCAGCTACCTTTGGGGAAATCAGCCCCAGCATTTT
>NA|TRBV4-3|NA|TRBJ1-6|16
CASSYETDGYNSPLHF
TGCGCCAGCAGCTACGAGACGGACGGATATAATTCACCCCTCCACTTT
>NA|TRBV20-1|once|TRBJ2-3|11
CSARGGHTQYF
TGCAGTGCTCGCGGGGGCCATACGCAGTATTTT
>TRBD2|TRBV2|NA|TRBJ2-1|16
CASMTRLAGGIGEQFF
TGTGCCAGCATGACAAGACTAGCGGGGGGGATAGGTGAGCAGTTCTTC
>NA|TRBV29-1|NA|TRBJ2-7|10
CSVELYEQYF
TGCAGCGTTGAACTATACGAGCAGTACTTC